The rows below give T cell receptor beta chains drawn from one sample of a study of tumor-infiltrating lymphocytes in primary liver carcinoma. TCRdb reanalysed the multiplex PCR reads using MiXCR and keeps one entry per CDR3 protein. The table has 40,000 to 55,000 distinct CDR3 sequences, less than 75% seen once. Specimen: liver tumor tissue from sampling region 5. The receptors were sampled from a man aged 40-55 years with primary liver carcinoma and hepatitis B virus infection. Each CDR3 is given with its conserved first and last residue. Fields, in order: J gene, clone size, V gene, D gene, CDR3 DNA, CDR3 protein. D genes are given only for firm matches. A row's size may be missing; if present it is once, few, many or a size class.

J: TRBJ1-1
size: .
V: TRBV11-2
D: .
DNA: TGCGCCAGCAGCTTCAATTCGGGCGGAAGAGTCGCTGAAGCTTTCTTT
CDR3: CASSFNSGGRVAEAFF

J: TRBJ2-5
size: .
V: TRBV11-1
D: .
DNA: TGTGGCAGAAGCCCGCCCCAGGAGGTCAGGAAGGACTTCCAAGAGACCCAGTACTTC
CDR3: CGRSPPQEVRKDFQETQYF

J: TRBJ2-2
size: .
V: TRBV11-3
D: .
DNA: TGTGCCAGCAGCTTAAATATGATCGGCGGGGAGCTGTTTTTT
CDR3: CASSLNMIGGELFF

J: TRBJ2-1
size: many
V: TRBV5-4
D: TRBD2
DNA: TGTGCCAGCAGCTTGGGGGGAGGGGTCCCGGAGCAGTTCTTC
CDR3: CASSLGGGVPEQFF

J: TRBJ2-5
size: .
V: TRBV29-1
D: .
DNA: TGTAGCGCTGAAGGGCTACCCGGGAGTTGGACCCAGTACTTC
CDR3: CSAEGLPGSWTQYF

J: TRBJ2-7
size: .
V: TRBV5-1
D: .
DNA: TGCGCCAGCAGCCCTGGGGAGTACGAGCAGTACTTC
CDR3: CASSPGEYEQYF

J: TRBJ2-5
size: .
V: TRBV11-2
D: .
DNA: TGTGCCAGCAGCGACCTAACAGGAGTGGGAGAGACCCAGTACTTC
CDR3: CASSDLTGVGETQYF

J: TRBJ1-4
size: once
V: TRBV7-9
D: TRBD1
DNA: TGTGCCAACAGCTTCGACTTGGACAGGGTCGGTGAAAAACTGTGTTTT
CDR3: CANSFDLDRVGEKLCF

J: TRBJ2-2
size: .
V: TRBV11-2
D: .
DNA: TGTGCCAGCAGCTTAATCGGACGGGGTACCGGGGAACTGTTTTTT
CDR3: CASSLIGRGTGELFF

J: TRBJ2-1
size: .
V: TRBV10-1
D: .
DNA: TGCGCCAACAGCGACGGAGGCTCCTACAATGAGCAGTTCTTC
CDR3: CANSDGGSYNEQFF

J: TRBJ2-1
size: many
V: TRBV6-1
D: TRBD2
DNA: TGTGCCAGCAGTCCCACTAGCGGATACAATGAGCAGTTCTTC
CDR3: CASSPTSGYNEQFF

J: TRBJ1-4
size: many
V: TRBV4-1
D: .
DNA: TGCGCCAGCAGCCAACAATCCGCGGATGAAAAACTGTTTTTT
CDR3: CASSQQSADEKLFF

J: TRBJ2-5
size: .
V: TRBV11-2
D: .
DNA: TGTGCCAGCAGATCCCGGGACTCGGTCCACCTATGGACCCAGTACTTC
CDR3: CASRSRDSVHLWTQYF

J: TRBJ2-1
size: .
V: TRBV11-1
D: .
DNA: TGTGCTAGCAGCTTAGGCCTGGGACTTCCTACGCATCATGAGTTCTTC
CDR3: CASSLGLGLPTHHEFF

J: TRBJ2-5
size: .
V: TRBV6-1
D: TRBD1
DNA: TGTGCCAGCGGCAGACAGGGAGTTGAGACCCAGTACTTC
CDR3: CASGRQGVETQYF

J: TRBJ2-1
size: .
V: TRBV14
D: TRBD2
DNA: TGTGCCAGCAGCCCCGGACTAGCCCCTGAGGAGTTCTTC
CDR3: CASSPGLAPEEFF

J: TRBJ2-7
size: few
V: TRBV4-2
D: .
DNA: TGTGTCAGCAGCCAAGACCTATCTAGTGGGGGCTACGAGCAGTACTTC
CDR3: CVSSQDLSSGGYEQYF

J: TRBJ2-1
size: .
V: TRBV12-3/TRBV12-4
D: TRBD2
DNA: TGTACCAGCAGTTTGGGGACTAGCGCCTACAATGAGCAATTCTTC
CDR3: CTSSLGTSAYNEQFF

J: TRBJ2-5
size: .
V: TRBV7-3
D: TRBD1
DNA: TGTGCCAGCAGCTTAAACCCCCCGGGACAGGGGCAAGAGACCCAGTACTTC
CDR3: CASSLNPPGQGQETQYF

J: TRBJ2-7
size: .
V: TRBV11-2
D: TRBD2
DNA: TGTGCCAGCAGTGTTGGCGGGAGGGCCCTAGAAGAGCAGTACTTC
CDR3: CASSVGGRALEEQYF

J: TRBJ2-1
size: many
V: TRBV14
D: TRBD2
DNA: TGTGCCAGCAGCCTGTCCGGGACTAGCGGGAGGCGTTACAATGAGCAGTTCTTC
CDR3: CASSLSGTSGRRYNEQFF

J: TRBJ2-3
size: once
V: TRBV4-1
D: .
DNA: TGCACCAGCAGCCAAGATCCCCCGTCCGCAGATACGCAGTACTTT
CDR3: CTSSQDPPSADTQYF

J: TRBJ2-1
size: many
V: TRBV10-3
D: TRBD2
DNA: TGTGCCATCAGTGAGGGAAGTACCGGACTAGCGGGAGTAGGTGAGCAGTTCTTC
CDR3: CAISEGSTGLAGVGEQFF

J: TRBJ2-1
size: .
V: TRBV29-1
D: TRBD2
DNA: TGCAGCGTTGAAAGAACTAGCGGGAGGAATGAACAGTTCTTC
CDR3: CSVERTSGRNEQFF

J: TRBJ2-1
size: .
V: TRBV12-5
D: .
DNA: TGTGCTAGTGGTCTAACTTGTGATGAGCAGCTCTTC
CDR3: CASGLTCDEQLF

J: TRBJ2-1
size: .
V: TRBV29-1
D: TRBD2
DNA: TGCAGCGTGAGGATTAGCGGGTCCCCCAATGAGCAATTCTTC
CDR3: CSVRISGSPNEQFF

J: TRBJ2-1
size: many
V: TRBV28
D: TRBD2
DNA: TGTGCCAGCAGCTCTCGTGCGGGAGGTTCCTACAATGAGCAGTTCTTC
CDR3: CASSSRAGGSYNEQFF

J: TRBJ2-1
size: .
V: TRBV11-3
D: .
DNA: TGTACAAGCAGCTTAGGACTTTCAAAGGAGCAGTTCTTC
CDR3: CTSSLGLSKEQFF

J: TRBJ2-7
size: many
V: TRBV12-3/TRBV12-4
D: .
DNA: TGTGCCAGCAGTTTATCCTACTCCGGGAGAACCCACGAGCAGTACTTC
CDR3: CASSLSYSGRTHEQYF

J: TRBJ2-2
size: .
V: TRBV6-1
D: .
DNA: TGTGCCAGCAGCAAGGTTAGGCGGGCGAATACCGGGGAGCTGTTTTTT
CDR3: CASSKVRRANTGELFF

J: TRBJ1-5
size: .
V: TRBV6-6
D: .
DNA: TGTGCCAGCCAAGGCGGCATAAGTCAGCCCCACCATTTT
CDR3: CASQGGISQPHHF

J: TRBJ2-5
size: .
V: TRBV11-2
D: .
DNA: TGTGCCAACAGTTTAGGGAGTAGTGGCCCGGGGGAGACCCAGTACTTC
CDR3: CANSLGSSGPGETQYF

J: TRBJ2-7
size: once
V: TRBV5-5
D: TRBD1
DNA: TGTGCCAGTAGTCCCGGGACAGGGGGAAGTGGCCACCTCTATGAGCAGTACTTC
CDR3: CASSPGTGGSGHLYEQYF

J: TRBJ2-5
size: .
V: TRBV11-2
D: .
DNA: TGTGCCAGCAGCATTGACAGGCGAGAGACACAGTACTTC
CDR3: CASSIDRRETQYF

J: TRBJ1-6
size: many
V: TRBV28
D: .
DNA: TGTGCCAGCAGTTTATCTGCAGGGCGAGGTTCACCCCTCCACTTT
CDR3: CASSLSAGRGSPLHF

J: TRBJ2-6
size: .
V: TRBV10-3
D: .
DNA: TGTGCCATCGGGGCCTCTGGGGCCAACATCCTGACTTTC
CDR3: CAIGASGANILTF

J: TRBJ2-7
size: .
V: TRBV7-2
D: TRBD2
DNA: TGTGCCAGCAGCTTAACCGGGACTAGCGGGGGGAACCCCCTCTACGAGCAGTACTTC
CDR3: CASSLTGTSGGNPLYEQYF

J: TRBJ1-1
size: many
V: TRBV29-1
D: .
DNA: TGCAGCGTTGAAGATCGACGGTCGAACACTGAAGCTTTCTTT
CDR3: CSVEDRRSNTEAFF

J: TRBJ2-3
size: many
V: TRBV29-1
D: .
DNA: TGCAGCGTTGAGGTTAATGGAGATACGCAGTATTTT
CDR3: CSVEVNGDTQYF

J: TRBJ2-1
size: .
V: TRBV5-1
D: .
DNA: TGCGCCAGCAGCTTGGCCTTGCGGAATGAGCAGTTCTTC
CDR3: CASSLALRNEQFF

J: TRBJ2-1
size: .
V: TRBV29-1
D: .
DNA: TGCCGCGCTGGGGGGAGGCTGAACTACAATGAGCAGTTCTTC
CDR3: CRAGGRLNYNEQFF

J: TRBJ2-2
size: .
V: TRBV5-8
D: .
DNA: TGTGCCAGTGGCTTGCGGAGGGGATCCGGGGAGCTATTTTTT
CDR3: CASGLRRGSGELFF

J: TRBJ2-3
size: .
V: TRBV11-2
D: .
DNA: TGTGCCAGCCGCTTTCAGGCTTCTAGCACAGATAGGCAGTATTTT
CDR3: CASRFQASSTDRQYF

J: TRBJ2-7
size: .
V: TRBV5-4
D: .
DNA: TGTGCCAGCAACTTAATAGAAACGGCCTACGGGCAGTACTTC
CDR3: CASNLIETAYGQYF

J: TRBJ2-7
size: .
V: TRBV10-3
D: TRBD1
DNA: TGTGCCATCAGTCCCGGGACAGGGACCCACGAGCAGTATTTC
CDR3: CAISPGTGTHEQYF

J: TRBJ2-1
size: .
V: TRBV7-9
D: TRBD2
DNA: TGTGCCAACAGCCTATGGGGACTAGCGGGTTACAATGAGCAGTTCTTC
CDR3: CANSLWGLAGYNEQFF

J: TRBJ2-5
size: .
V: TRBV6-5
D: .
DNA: TGCGCCATCAGATCAGGGGTGATGGGGACCCAGTACTTC
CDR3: CAIRSGVMGTQYF

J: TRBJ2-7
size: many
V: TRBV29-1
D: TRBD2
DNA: TGCAGCGTTGGGGGAGGTAGCGGGAGTTACGAGCAGTACTTC
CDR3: CSVGGGSGSYEQYF

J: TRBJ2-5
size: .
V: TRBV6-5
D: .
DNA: TGTGTCAGCTGTTACTCGACAGGGACCCAGTACTTC
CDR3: CVSCYSTGTQYF

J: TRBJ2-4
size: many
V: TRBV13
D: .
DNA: TGTGCCAGCAGCTTAGTCCTGGGGATAGGCAAAAACATTCAGTACTTC
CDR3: CASSLVLGIGKNIQYF

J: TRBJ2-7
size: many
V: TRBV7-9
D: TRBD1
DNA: TGTGCCAGCAGGGGGGACAGCAACGAGCAGTACTTC
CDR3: CASRGDSNEQYF

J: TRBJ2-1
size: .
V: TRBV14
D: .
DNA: TGTGCCAGCAGCCGGAAATACAACGAGCAGTTCTTC
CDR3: CASSRKYNEQFF

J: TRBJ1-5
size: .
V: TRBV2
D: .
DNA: TGTGCCAGCAGTGGAAGGACCGATAGCAATCAGTCCCAGCATTTT
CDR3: CASSGRTDSNQSQHF

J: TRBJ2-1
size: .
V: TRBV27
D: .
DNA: TGTGCCAGCAGTTACTCGGAGGGCGGGAAGTGGTTCTTC
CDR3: CASSYSEGGKWFF